Following are 27 T cell receptor beta chains from one sample sequenced in a study of cytomegalovirus exposure and HLA in healthy donors (TCRdb year 2017). Library construction relied on the immunoSEQ multiplex PCR assay. A mixture of 60 forward primers for TCR Vbeta segments and 13 reverse primers for TCR Jbeta segments was used in the multiplex PCR. As stored in TCRdb, this immuneACCESS dataset retains in-frame rearrangements with V and J assigned. A fraction of the clones does not appear; measured against another copy, unresolved V genes explain less than half of the discrepancy, and the remainder lacks a known reason. The sample yields under 200,000 clones; roughly 80% were counted once. The ten largest clones capture roughly 2% of the sample. The sequenced sample consisted of PBMCs. Receptors were obtained from a man aged 50 to 60 in good health and CMV-seropositive.

The chain carries TRBV28 and TRBJ2-1; D is unclear. The CDR3 contains 14 residues. Germline CDR1 and CDR2: MDHEN and SYDVKM. Trimming took 7 bases from V and 4 from J, leaving 14 bases between them. CDR3 amino acids: CASTSRLRYNEQFF. The CDR3 DNA is TGTGCCAGCACTTCGAGGTTACGGTACAATGAGCAGTTCTTC.

This chain links TRBV5-1 with TRBJ1-3; TRBD1 matches 10 bases. Germline V CDR1 and CDR2: SGHRS, YFSETQ. There are 16 residues in the CDR3. The V and J ends lost 3 bases and 0 bases, in that order; junction bases with no gene match: 3. Here the CDR3 reads CASSWTGGSSGNTIYF. CDR3 DNA sequence: TGCGCCAGCAGCTGGACAGGGGGTTCCTCTGGAAACACCATATATTTT.

To note about this clone: At the DNA level, this CDR3 is encoded by other sequences in the same sample as well. V and J are TRBV9 and TRBJ2-5, with 9 bases lining up with TRBD1. Trimming cost V 2 bases and J 1 base; bases outside gene matches: 0. The V gene's germline CDR1 is SGDLS and CDR2 YYNGEE. CDR3 size: 14 residues. Here the CDR3 DNA reads TGTGCCAGCAGCGTGGACAGGGGCCAAGAGACCCAGTACTTC. Translated, it gives CASSVDRGQETQYF.

V and J are TRBV19 and TRBJ1-3; D ambiguous. V was trimmed by 5 bases and J by 0 bases, leaving 8 bases between them. Germline-derived CDR1 and CDR2 are LNHDA and SQIVND (reference sequence). The CDR3 is made up of 14 amino acids. In nucleotides, the CDR3 is TGTGCCAGTAGTTGGGAGAGCTCTGGAAACACCATATATTTT. Translation: CASSWESSGNTIYF.

The chain combines TRBV4-2 with TRBJ1-1; no definite D call. Germline V CDR1 and CDR2: LGHNA, YNFKEQ. This CDR3 is built from 16 residues. V shed 0 bases and J shed 2 bases, with 13 bases lying between them. CDR3: CASSQEGNRLNTEAFF. The DNA of the CDR3 is TGTGCCAGCAGCCAAGAAGGGAACAGACTAAACACTGAAGCTTTCTTT.

The gene calls are TRBV5-6 and TRBJ2-5; possible D gene TRBD2, 5 bases. From germline, CDR1 is SGHDT and CDR2 YYEEEE. The CDR3 runs 14 residues. Trimming left V 1 base short and J 5 bases short, with 12 bases between. For the CDR3, the DNA is TGTGCCAGCAGCTTGACACAGTCGGGGGAGACCCAGTACTTC. Protein product: CASSLTQSGETQYF. The variable domain in full, with the rest retrieved from reference TRBV5-6 and TRBJ2-5, is DAGVTQSPTHLIKTRGQQVTLRCSPKSGHDTVSWYQQALGQGPQFIFQYYEEEERQRGNFPDRFSGHQFPNYSSELNVNALLLGDSALYLCASSLTQSGETQYFGPGTRLLVL.

The CDR3 DNA is TGTGCCAGCAGCCCAGGGATAGGGGCAAGCAATCAGCCCCAGCATTTT. It is translated as CASSPGIGASNQPQHF. The chain is built from TRBV9 and TRBJ1-5, with D perhaps TRBD1 (5 bases). The CDR3 is made up of 16 amino acids. The germline gives CDR1 SGDLS, CDR2 YYNGEE. V was cut by 4 bases and J by 1 base, with 15 bases left in between. Based on the CDR3 plus reference TRBV9 and TRBJ1-5, the full variable domain is DSGVTQTPKHLITATGQRVTLRCSPRSGDLSVYWYQQSLDQGLQFLIQYYNGEERAKGNILERFSAQQFPDLHSELNLSSLELGDSALYFCASSPGIGASNQPQHFGDGTRLSIL.

The chain employs TRBV28 and TRBJ2-1; 7 bases line up with TRBD1. CDR1 MDHEN and CDR2 SYDVKM come from the germline V gene. The CDR3 runs to 13 residues. The junction had 7 bases not matched to a gene; V was cut back by 6 bases and J by 8 bases. For the CDR3, the DNA is TGTGCCAGCAGATATACAGGACAGGATGAGCAGTTCTTC. Translating gives CASRYTGQDEQFF.

This chain links TRBV27 with TRBJ2-1; no reliable D call. This CDR3 comprises 14 residues. CDR1 is MNHEY, CDR2 SMNVEV, per germline (reference sequence). Trimming removed 3 bases from V and 0 bases from J, with 6 bases in between. CDR3 sequence reads: CASSLESSYNEQFF. The CDR3 DNA reads as TGTGCCAGCAGTTTGGAGAGCTCCTACAATGAGCAGTTCTTC.

This rearrangement joins TRBV5-4 to TRBJ2-6; D is perhaps TRBD2 (6 bases). Germline CDR1 is SGHNT and CDR2 is YYREEE (reference sequence). This CDR3 spans 17 amino acids. Trimming removed 4 bases from V and 4 bases from J, with 18 bases in between. CDR3 amino acids: CASSRMLEGTGANVLTF. In DNA, the CDR3 is TGTGCCAGCAGCCGGATGTTGGAGGGCACCGGGGCCAACGTCCTGACTTTC.

The genes are TRBV5-1 and TRBJ2-1, with 11 bases aligning to TRBD2. V shed 4 bases and J 8 bases; nucleotides not matched to a gene: 11. Looked up from germline, CDR1 is SGHRS and CDR2 is YFSETQ. The CDR3 spans 16 residues. The DNA for the CDR3 is TGCGCCAGCAGCCCGACCGCGACTAGCGGGGCCTATGAGCAGTTCTTC. Translation: CASSPTATSGAYEQFF.

V and J are TRBV5-4 and TRBJ1-2; 9 positions agree with TRBD1. With 4 bases clipped from V and 6 bases from J, the junction kept 10 bases outside the gene matches. Per germline, CDR1 SGHNT and CDR2 YYREEE (reference sequence). CDR3 length: 15 residues. CDR3 residues: CASSPSPGQGDGYTF. The CDR3 nucleotides read TGTGCCAGCAGCCCCTCCCCGGGACAGGGAGATGGCTACACCTTC.

CDR3 sequence: CASSPAGQGSWTEAFF. For the CDR3, the DNA is TGTGCCAGCAGCCCGGCAGGACAGGGCTCCTGGACTGAAGCTTTCTTT. V and J are TRBV5-4 and TRBJ1-1; TRBD1 matches at 8 bases. The CDR3 runs to 16 residues. Losses at the gene ends were 4 bases for V and 5 bases for J; bases not matched to a gene: 13. The germline V gene encodes CDR1 SGHNT and CDR2 YYREEE (reference sequence).

This clone was observed a single time. V gene TRBV28 combines with J gene TRBJ2-1; 11 bases fit TRBD1. V was clipped by 2 bases and J by 10 bases; unmatched bases: 10. The CDR3 contains 16 residues. Germline V gene sequence: CDR1 MDHEN, CDR2 SYDVKM. CDR3 in amino acids: CASSLRGTGGVKEQFF. For the CDR3, the DNA is TGTGCCAGCAGTTTAAGAGGGACAGGGGGAGTAAAGGAGCAGTTCTTC.

The V gene is TRBV15, the J gene TRBJ1-6, with D unclear. In germline, CDR1 is LNHNV, CDR2 YYDKDF (reference sequence). The length of the CDR3 is 13 residues. Trimming took 0 bases from V and 8 from J, leaving 5 bases between them. CDR3 residues: CATSRDPDSPLHF. CDR3 in DNA: TGTGCCACCAGCAGAGATCCCGATTCACCCCTCCACTTT. Drawing the rest from reference TRBV15 and TRBJ1-6, the complete variable domain is DAMVIQNPRYQVTQFGKPVTLSCSQTLNHNVMYWYQQKSSQAPKLLFHYYDKDFNNEADTPDNFQSRRPNTSFCFLDIRSPGLGDTAMYLCATSRDPDSPLHFGNGTRLTVT.

V usage is TRBV18 and J usage is TRBJ1-1; a possible D gene is TRBD1 (6 bases). Per germline, CDR1 KGHSH and CDR2 LQKENI. Trimming cost V 1 base and J 4 bases, with 16 bases left between them. The CDR3 consists of 16 residues. CDR3 loop: CASSPRQESRGTEAFF. CDR3 DNA sequence: TGTGCCAGCTCACCACGACAGGAATCTAGGGGCACTGAAGCTTTCTTT.

The chain joins TRBV27 to TRBJ1-5; D is unclear. The CDR3 is 12 amino acids. V lost 7 bases, J lost 7 bases, and 11 bases lay in between. Germline values: CDR1 MNHEY, CDR2 SMNVEV (reference sequence). CDR3: CASKGGGQPQHF. The CDR3 coding sequence is TGTGCCAGCAAAGGCGGAGGGCAGCCCCAGCATTTT.

In its sample, this clone was seen a few times. The V call is TRBV5-4, the J call TRBJ2-3, with 11 bases matching TRBD2. From germline, CDR1 is SGHNT and CDR2 YYREEE (reference sequence). The CDR3 is 15 residues long. The junction had 7 bases not matched to a gene; V was cut back by 4 bases and J by 6 bases. The CDR3 DNA sequence: TGTGCCAGCAGCCCTGGGCGGACTAGCGGGGATACGCAGTATTTT. This gives the protein CASSPGRTSGDTQYF.

This clone was picked up a small number of times. The chain is built from TRBV30 and TRBJ2-7, with D possibly matching TRBD2 (6 bases). Germline-derived CDR1 and CDR2 are GTSNPN and SVGIG (reference sequence). The CDR3 totals 13 residues. As DNA, the CDR3 is TGTGCTGTGCCGGGACTTCGGGGGAGGGAGCAGTACTTC. It encodes CAVPGLRGREQYF.

V gene TRBV5-4 combines with J gene TRBJ2-3; 9 positions match TRBD2. The CDR3 is 18 residues long. After removal of 0 bases from V and 0 bases from J, the junction contained 8 bases not matched to a gene. Per germline, CDR1 SGHNT and CDR2 YYREEE (reference sequence). The CDR3 reads CASSLGASGDSSTDTQYF. The CDR3 DNA follows: TGTGCCAGCAGCTTGGGGGCTAGCGGGGATTCTAGCACAGATACGCAGTATTTT.

V gene TRBV6-4 combines with J gene TRBJ1-5; D remains ambiguous. Between the trimmed V and J ends, which lost 7 bases and 6 bases, there was a span of 7 bases. CDR3 length: 11 amino acids. CDR1 and CDR2 from the germline V gene are MRHNA and SNTAGT. CDR3 bases: TGTGCCAGCACGGGGAGTCAGCCCCAGCATTTT. Translated, it gives CASTGSQPQHF.

In this sample, this clone turned up a few times. The genes are TRBV19 and TRBJ2-5, with D unresolved. The ends were cut back, 3 bases at V and 5 bases at J, with 16 bases in the middle. The germline V gene encodes CDR1 LNHDA and CDR2 SQIVND (reference sequence). The CDR3 length is 15 residues. The CDR3 spells CASSMVGGATETQYF. CDR3 DNA: TGTGCCAGTAGTATGGTGGGTGGAGCCACTGAGACCCAGTACTTC. Supplemented by reference TRBV19 and TRBJ2-5, the full variable domain reads DGGITQSPKYLFRKEGQNVTLSCEQNLNHDAMYWYRQDPGQGLRLIYYSQIVNDFQKGDIAEGYSVSREKKESFPLTVTSAQKNPTAFYLCASSMVGGATETQYFGPGTRLLVL.

The chain combines TRBV19 with TRBJ2-7, with 11 bases that match TRBD1. The CDR3 consists of 18 residues. J was trimmed by 3 bases and V by 3 bases; bases with no gene match: 13. Germline CDR1 LNHDA, CDR2 SQIVND (reference sequence). This chain's CDR3 is CASSIRIPGTGGNYEQYF. The CDR3 DNA reads as TGTGCCAGTAGTATTCGCATCCCCGGGACAGGGGGAAACTACGAGCAGTACTTC. Together with reference TRBV19 and TRBJ2-7, the CDR3 gives the full variable domain: DGGITQSPKYLFRKEGQNVTLSCEQNLNHDAMYWYRQDPGQGLRLIYYSQIVNDFQKGDIAEGYSVSREKKESFPLTVTSAQKNPTAFYLCASSIRIPGTGGNYEQYFGPGTRLTVT.

This chain links TRBV5-8 with TRBJ2-2; TRBD2 matches at 10 bases. There are 15 residues in the CDR3. The germline gives CDR1 SGHTS, CDR2 YDEGEE. V gave up 2 bases and J gave up 4 bases; unmatched junction bases: 2. The CDR3 DNA reads TGTGCCAGCAGCTTAGCGGGGGGGCGCACCGGGGAGCTGTTTTTT. Translation: CASSLAGGRTGELFF.

The J gene is TRBJ1-4, the V gene TRBV5-1; TRBD1 matches 7 bases. The CDR3 is 15 amino acids. Trimming removed 5 bases from V and 1 base from J; junction bases left unmatched: 5. Looked up from germline, CDR1 is SGHRS and CDR2 is YFSETQ. This CDR3 is CASSSYRGTNEKLFF. The CDR3 nucleotides read TGCGCCAGCAGTTCGTACAGGGGAACTAATGAAAAACTGTTTTTT.

This clone was seen a few times. The rearrangement joins TRBV6-5 to TRBJ1-4; D gene ambiguous. Germline lookup yields CDR1 MNHEY and CDR2 SVGAGI. CDR3 length: 12 residues. Deletions cut 6 bases from V and 7 bases from J, with 9 bases between. CDR3 protein: CASRGLTEKLFF. The CDR3 nucleotides are TGTGCCAGCAGGGGCTTAACTGAAAAACTGTTTTTT.

The chain links TRBV11-2 to TRBJ2-3; 7 nucleotides match TRBD1. The CDR3 contains 15 residues. V was pared by 1 base and J by 2 bases, with 3 bases of the junction left unmatched. The germline CDR1 and CDR2 sequences are SGHAT and FQNNGV. DNA for the CDR3: TGTGCCAGCAGCTTAGGACAGGGAGACACAGATACGCAGTATTTT. It translates to CASSLGQGDTDTQYF.